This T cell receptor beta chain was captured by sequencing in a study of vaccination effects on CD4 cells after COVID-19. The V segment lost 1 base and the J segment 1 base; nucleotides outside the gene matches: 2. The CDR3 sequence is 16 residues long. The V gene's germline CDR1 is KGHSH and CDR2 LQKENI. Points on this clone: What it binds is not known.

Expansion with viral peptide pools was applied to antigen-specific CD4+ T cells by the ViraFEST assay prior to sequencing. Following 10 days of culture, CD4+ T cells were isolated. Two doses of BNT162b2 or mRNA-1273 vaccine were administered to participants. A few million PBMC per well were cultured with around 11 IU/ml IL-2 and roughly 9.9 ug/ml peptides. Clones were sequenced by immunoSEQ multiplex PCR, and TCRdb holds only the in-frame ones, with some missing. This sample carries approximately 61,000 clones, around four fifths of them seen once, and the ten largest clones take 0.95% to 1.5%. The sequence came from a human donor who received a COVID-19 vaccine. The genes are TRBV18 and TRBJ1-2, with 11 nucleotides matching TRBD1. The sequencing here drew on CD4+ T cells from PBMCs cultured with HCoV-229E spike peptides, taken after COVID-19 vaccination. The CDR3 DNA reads TGTGCCAGCTCACCACTGGGGACAGGGGGTAACTATGGCTACACCTTC. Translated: CASSPLGTGGNYGYTF.